The entry below describes one TCR beta chain. Its target is unknown. The sample originates from a study of cytomegalovirus exposure and HLA in healthy donors. Study-wide results and limits: The study recorded 160 or so TCR beta chains that were cytomegalovirus-associated. Per a prior analysis, the majority of TCR beta V segments were productive roughly 90% or roughly 30% of the time. Indistinguishability led to the exclusion of some V segments, TRBV6-2 and TRBV6-3 included.

Primers: 60 Vbeta forward and 13 Jbeta reverse. Method: immunoSEQ multiplex PCR; TCRdb's copy keeps in-frame clones and lacks some. The sample includes about 84,000 clones, less than 80% of them seen just once. Germline trimming cut 4 bases from V and 0 bases from J; bases unmatched to any gene: 4. The CDR3 extends over 16 amino acids. Germline loops: CDR1 SNHLY, CDR2 FYNNEI. This sequence joins TRBV2 and TRBJ1-3; 9 bases fit TRBD1. Material: PBMCs. The source is a middle-aged woman in good health and CMV-seropositive. The CDR3 region has the DNA TGTGCCAGCAGTGTCGGGACAGGGTCCTCTGGAAACACCATATATTTT. Amino acids: CASSVGTGSSGNTIYF.